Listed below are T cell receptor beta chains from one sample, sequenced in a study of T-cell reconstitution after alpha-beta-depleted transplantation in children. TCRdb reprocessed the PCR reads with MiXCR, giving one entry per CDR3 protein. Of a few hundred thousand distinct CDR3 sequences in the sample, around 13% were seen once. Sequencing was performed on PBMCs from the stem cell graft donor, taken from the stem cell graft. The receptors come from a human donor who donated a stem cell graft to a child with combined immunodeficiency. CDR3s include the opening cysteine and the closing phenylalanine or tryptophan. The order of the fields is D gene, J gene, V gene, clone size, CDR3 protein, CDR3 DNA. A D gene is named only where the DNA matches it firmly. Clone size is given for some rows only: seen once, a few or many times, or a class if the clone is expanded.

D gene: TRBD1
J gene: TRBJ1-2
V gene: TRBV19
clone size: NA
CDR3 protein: CASSITTGYYGYTF
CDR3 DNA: TGTGCCAGTAGTATAACGACAGGGTACTATGGCTACACCTTC

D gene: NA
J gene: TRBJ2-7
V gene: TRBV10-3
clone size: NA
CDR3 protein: CAISARNGTYEQYF
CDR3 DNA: TGTGCCATCAGTGCCAGGAATGGTACCTACGAGCAGTACTTC

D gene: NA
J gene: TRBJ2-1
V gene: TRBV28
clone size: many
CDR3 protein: CASRKGGNYNEQFF
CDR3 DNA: TGTGCCAGCAGGAAGGGGGGGAACTACAATGAGCAGTTCTTC

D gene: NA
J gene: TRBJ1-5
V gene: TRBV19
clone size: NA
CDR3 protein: CASSIPGSGQPQHF
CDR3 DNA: TGTGCCAGTAGTATTCCAGGCAGTGGCCAGCCCCAGCATTTT

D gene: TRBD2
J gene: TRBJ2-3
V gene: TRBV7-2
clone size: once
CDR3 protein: CASRPGLAGNTDTQYF
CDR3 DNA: TGTGCCAGCAGACCGGGACTAGCGGGGAACACAGATACGCAGTATTTT

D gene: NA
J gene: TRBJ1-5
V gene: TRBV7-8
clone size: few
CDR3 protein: CASSLIPQGSGNQPQHF
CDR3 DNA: TGTGCCAGCAGTCTCATCCCACAGGGATCGGGCAATCAGCCCCAGCATTTT

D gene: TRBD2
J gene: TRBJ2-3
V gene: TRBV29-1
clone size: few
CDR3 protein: CSVGPGTSGSIYTDTQYF
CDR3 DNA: TGCAGCGTCGGCCCCGGGACTAGCGGGAGTATTTACACAGATACGCAGTATTTT

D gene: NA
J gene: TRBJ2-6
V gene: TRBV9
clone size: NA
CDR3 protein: CASSVETGANVLTF
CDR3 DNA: TGTGCCAGCAGCGTAGAGACTGGGGCCAACGTCCTGACTTTC

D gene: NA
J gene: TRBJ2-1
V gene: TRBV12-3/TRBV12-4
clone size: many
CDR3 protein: CASSFPVREQFF
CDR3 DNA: TGTGCCAGCAGTTTTCCGGTCAGGGAGCAGTTCTTC

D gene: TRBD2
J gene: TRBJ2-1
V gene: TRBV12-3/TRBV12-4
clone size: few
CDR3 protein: CASSFSWSGGAGEQFF
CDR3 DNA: TGTGCCAGCAGTTTTTCTTGGTCCGGGGGGGCGGGTGAGCAGTTCTTC

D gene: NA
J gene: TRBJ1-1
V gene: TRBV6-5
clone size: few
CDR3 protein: CASRSSGISEAFF
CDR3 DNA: TGTGCCAGCAGGTCCTCAGGAATCTCTGAAGCTTTCTTT